This entry concerns a single TCR beta chain. During active infection, Seattle patients enrolled and were then monitored through disease. Original processing notes: It was from reference gene primer amplification that nucleated cell counts were estimated. Profiling relied on immunoSEQ multiplex PCR, and the TCRdb table lists in-frame clones only, not all of them. V and J calls and clone size are copied from that table; D and trimming were computed from the DNA. The table lists 55,000 or so clones, about 91% of them singletons. The V end lost 2 bases, the J end lost 3 bases, and 14 bases lay between the germline ends. Germline CDR1 SGHKS, CDR2 YYEKEE (reference sequence). This CDR3 is built from 15 residues. The source of the sample is a study of blood T cell repertoires in COVID-19. As for the study in general: Sources were T cells, B-cell-depleted T cells, or PBMCs; the material itself was cDNA or gDNA.

The source is a man between 40 and 49 years old with COVID-19, enrolled during active disease. The sample taken for sequencing was peripheral blood. J is TRBJ1-1 and V is TRBV5-5, with D possibly TRBD1 on 5 matching bases. The CDR3 protein is CASSFSDTAYTEAFF. In nucleotides, the CDR3 is TGTGCCAGCAGCTTTTCGGACACCGCTTACACTGAAGCTTTCTTT.